Each of the 25 T cell receptor beta chains below was sequenced from the same sample in a study of OX40 agonist ivuxolimab in advanced cancers. TCRdb's copy holds only in-frame clones and misses some; the assay was immunoSEQ multiplex PCR. The sample comprises over 45,000 clones, under 85% of which are singletons, and approximately 4.5% rests with the top ten. Sample: CD4+ or CD8+ T cells sorted from blood, taken in a trial of the OX40 agonist ivuxolimab. The origin of the receptors is an adult with an advanced solid tumor such as melanoma, head and neck, liver or kidney cancer.

The chain is built from TRBV2 and TRBJ2-2; 14 bases map to TRBD2. This CDR3 has 17 amino acids. The germline V gene encodes CDR1 SNHLY and CDR2 FYNNEI. The junction had 4 bases not matched to a gene; V was cut back by 6 bases and J by 1 base. In DNA form, the CDR3 reads TGTGCCAGCAGCCGACTAGCGGGGGGGAGGAACACCGGGGAGCTGTTTTTT. Translating gives CASSRLAGGRNTGELFF.

This clone was counted once. The chain carries TRBV28 and TRBJ2-1; 9 bases are shared with TRBD1. Germline V gene sequence: CDR1 MDHEN, CDR2 SYDVKM. V dropped 5 bases and J dropped 6; count of bases not matched to a gene: 8. CDR3 length equals 15 residues. CDR3 amino acids: CASSKGTGSRNEQFF. CDR3 in DNA: TGTGCCAGCAGTAAGGGGACAGGGAGTCGCAATGAGCAGTTCTTC.

This clone was seen a few times. This rearrangement joins TRBV6-1 to TRBJ1-5; tentative D call: TRBD1 (5 bases). Per the germline V gene, CDR1 is MNHNS and CDR2 is SASEGT. This CDR3 comprises 14 residues. Trimming cost V 7 bases and J 9 bases, with 19 bases left between them. This chain's CDR3 is CASTSQGGKTPQHF. The CDR3 nucleotides are TGTGCCAGCACTTCCCAGGGAGGGAAGACGCCCCAGCATTTT.

The chain employs TRBV11-3 and TRBJ2-5; D is unclear. Trimming took off 5 bases at V and 1 base at J, with 11 bases between the two ends. CDR3 length equals 14 residues. Germline V gene lookup returns CDR1 SGHNT and CDR2 YENEEA. CDR3 coding DNA: TGTGCCAGCAGCCCGGACCACTCCCAAGAGACCCAGTACTTC. Protein: CASSPDHSQETQYF.

This chain links TRBV6-5 with TRBJ1-2, with a possible D match to TRBD1 (6 bases). This CDR3 comprises 16 residues. Germline lookup yields CDR1 MNHEY and CDR2 SVGAGI. The V gene lost 2 bases and the J gene lost 4 bases, with 17 bases spanning the gap. CDR3 nucleotides: TGTGCCAGCAGTTACGGTCAGGCTCAGGGGTTCTATGGCTACACCTTC. It translates to CASSYGQAQGFYGYTF.

V is TRBV10-3 and J is TRBJ2-1; D possibly matches TRBD1 or TRBD2 (5 bases each). CDR3 size: 14 residues. Germline V gives CDR1 ENHRY, CDR2 SYGVKD. The V and J ends lost 4 bases and 12 bases respectively, with 19 bases between them. This CDR3 reads CAISAPGDGLLQFF. The CDR3 DNA sequence: TGTGCCATCAGTGCCCCCGGGGACGGTCTATTGCAGTTCTTC.

The count of this clone is one. This rearrangement joins TRBV5-8 to TRBJ2-2, with no clear D. With 3 bases removed from V and 8 bases from J, the gap between germline ends came to 17 bases. The CDR3 length is 15 residues. Germline V gives CDR1 SGHTS, CDR2 YDEGEE. The CDR3 DNA reads as TGTGCCAGCAGCTCCCAGTGGGGTTCGTCTGGGGAGCTGTTTTTT. This gives the protein CASSSQWGSSGELFF.

This clone was seen only a few times. The rearrangement joins TRBV7-6 to TRBJ2-5; D might be TRBD2 (5 bases). The CDR3 is 15 residues long. Germline assignment: CDR1 SGHVS and CDR2 FNYEAQ. Trimming left V 3 bases short and J 2 bases short, with 13 bases between. CDR3 protein: CASSLEAGGQETQYF. The CDR3 DNA reads TGTGCCAGCAGCTTGGAGGCGGGCGGACAAGAGACCCAGTACTTC. The complete variable domain, with remaining parts taken from reference TRBV7-6 and TRBJ2-5, reads GAGVSQSPRYKVTKRGQDVALRCDPISGHVSLYWYRQALGQGPEFLTYFNYEAQQDKSGLPNDRFSAERPEGSISTLTIQRTEQRDSAMYRCASSLEAGGQETQYFGPGTRLLVL.

The rearrangement joins TRBV27 to TRBJ1-5, with unresolved D. Germline V gene data show CDR1 as MNHEY and CDR2 as SMNVEV (reference sequence). V lost 3 bases and J 2 bases, leaving 2 bases between the germline ends. The CDR3 runs to 12 residues. The CDR3 coding sequence is TGTGCCAGCAGTTTTGGCAATCAGCCCCAGCATTTT. Translation gives CASSFGNQPQHF.

This chain uses TRBV2 with TRBJ2-1, with TRBD2 matching over 10 bases. After removal of 5 bases from V and 6 bases from J, the junction contained 7 bases not matched to a gene. Germline lookup yields CDR1 SNHLY and CDR2 FYNNEI. This CDR3 has 15 residues. The CDR3 here is CASSRLAGDSNEQFF. The CDR3, as DNA: TGTGCCAGCAGTCGCCTAGCGGGGGATAGCAATGAGCAGTTCTTC.

The V and J genes are TRBV2 and TRBJ2-7; D perhaps matches TRBD2 (5 bases). CDR1 SNHLY and CDR2 FYNNEI come from the germline V gene. Trimming took 1 base from V and 2 from J, leaving 15 bases between them. This CDR3 has 16 residues. The CDR3 DNA reads as TGTGCCAGCAGTGAAGTCGGCCTGGACTTAACCTACGAGCAGTACTTC. Translated, it gives CASSEVGLDLTYEQYF.

The chain is built from TRBV9 and TRBJ2-3; tentatively, D is TRBD2 (6 bases). Germline CDR1 reads SGDLS; CDR2 reads YYNGEE. This CDR3 region has 15 residues. V lost 0 bases and J lost 5, with 13 bases in between. CDR3 protein: CASSVDRGGIDTQYF. The CDR3 DNA sequence: TGTGCCAGCAGCGTAGACCGTGGAGGGATAGATACGCAGTATTTT. Drawing the rest from reference TRBV9 and TRBJ2-3, the complete variable domain is DSGVTQTPKHLITATGQRVTLRCSPRSGDLSVYWYQQSLDQGLQFLIQYYNGEERAKGNILERFSAQQFPDLHSELNLSSLELGDSALYFCASSVDRGGIDTQYFGPGTRLTVL.

The chain links TRBV19 to TRBJ2-3; 10 nucleotides align to TRBD2. With V trimmed by 5 bases and J by 8 bases, 4 bases remained unmatched. The germline V gene encodes CDR1 LNHDA and CDR2 SQIVND (reference sequence). The CDR3 is made up of 13 amino acids. The CDR3 loop reads CASSARTSGTQYF. In DNA form, the CDR3 reads TGTGCCAGTAGTGCCCGGACTAGCGGTACGCAGTATTTT.

The chain is built from TRBV21-1 and TRBJ2-1; no DNA check was done on the table's D call, TRBD2. TRBV21-1 has pseudogene status. The CDR3 runs 16 residues. CDR3 DNA: TGTGCCAGCAGCAAATCGGTATTTCGCTCCTACAATGAGCAGTTCTTC. Translated: CASSKSVFRSYNEQFF.

The J gene is TRBJ2-7, the V gene TRBV27, with 10 bases lining up with TRBD2. This CDR3 region has 14 residues. The V gene end was trimmed by 5 bases and the J gene end by 2 bases; junction bases not matched to a gene: 3. CDR1 is MNHEY and CDR2 is SMNVEV in the germline V gene (reference sequence). In DNA, the CDR3 is TGTGCCAGCAGTGGACTAGCGGAGACCTACGAGCAGTACTTC. Protein: CASSGLAETYEQYF.

The chain links TRBV7-2 to TRBJ2-3; D is unclear. Germline-derived CDR1 and CDR2 are SGHTA and FQGNSA. The CDR3 contains 16 residues. V was clipped by 2 bases and J by 0 bases, with 12 bases between them. The CDR3 sequence: CASSLIGDTSTDTQYF. CDR3 sequence (DNA): TGTGCCAGCAGCTTAATTGGCGATACTAGCACAGATACGCAGTATTTT.

V and J are TRBV14 and TRBJ2-7; TRBD2 matches 9 bases. With 6 bases clipped from V and 1 base from J, the junction kept 4 bases outside the gene matches. The CDR3 totals 14 residues. CDR1 and CDR2 from the germline V gene are SGHDN and FVKESK. The CDR3 sequence: CASRLAGESYEQYF. CDR3 bases: TGTGCCAGCAGGTTAGCGGGAGAATCCTACGAGCAGTACTTC.

This clone was counted a few times. The chain combines TRBV28 with TRBJ1-6, with 10 bases matching TRBD1. The CDR3 is 16 residues long. Germline loops: CDR1 MDHEN, CDR2 SYDVKM. V was clipped by 6 bases and J by 10 bases; unmatched bases: 12. In DNA form, the CDR3 reads TGTGCCAGCAGACCCACCCCCGGGACAGGGGAGTCACCCCTCCACTTT. Protein product: CASRPTPGTGESPLHF.

The chain is built from TRBV5-6 and TRBJ2-7; D remains ambiguous. V shed 4 bases and J shed 1 base, with 12 bases lying between them. Germline CDR1 and CDR2: SGHDT and YYEEEE. CDR3 length: 14 residues. The CDR3 bases are TGTGCCAGCAGCGGGTCCTCGGATTCCTACGAGCAGTACTTC. It translates to CASSGSSDSYEQYF.

The chain combines TRBV29-1 with TRBJ2-5, with D possibly matching TRBD2 (5 bases). In germline, CDR1 is SQVTM, CDR2 ANQGSEA. The CDR3 loop spans 13 amino acids. Deletions cut 7 bases from V and 4 bases from J, with 16 bases between. The CDR3 region has the DNA TGCAGCGGGAGAGGGCTCCCCGGAGAGACCCAGTACTTC. Translated: CSGRGLPGETQYF.

The V gene is TRBV5-4, the J gene TRBJ2-7; 8 positions agree with TRBD1. Germline lookup yields CDR1 SGHNT and CDR2 YYREEE (reference sequence). The CDR3 runs to 15 residues. V dropped 4 bases and J dropped 0; count of bases not matched to a gene: 6. The CDR3 DNA is TGTGCCAGCAGCCCTGGGGACAGGAGCTCCTACGAGCAGTACTTC. This gives the protein CASSPGDRSSYEQYF.

The chain uses TRBV19 and TRBJ2-7; TRBD1 or TRBD2 may be the D gene (5 bases each). V lost 4 bases to trimming and J lost 4 bases, with 14 bases between them. Germline CDR1 reads LNHDA; CDR2 reads SQIVND (reference sequence). This CDR3 is 14 amino acids long. The chain's CDR3 is CASSTRGSEYEQYF. The CDR3 DNA sequence: TGTGCCAGTAGTACACGGGGCTCTGAATACGAGCAGTACTTC. The complete variable domain, with remaining parts taken from reference TRBV19 and TRBJ2-7, reads DGGITQSPKYLFRKEGQNVTLSCEQNLNHDAMYWYRQDPGQGLRLIYYSQIVNDFQKGDIAEGYSVSREKKESFPLTVTSAQKNPTAFYLCASSTRGSEYEQYFGPGTRLTVT.

For the CDR3, the DNA is TGTGCCAGCAGTTACTCGACTGGGGTTGGTGCTTTGGCTTTCTTT. Protein sequence: CASSYSTGVGALAFF. The chain employs TRBV6-6 and TRBJ1-1; D is unclear. The V and J ends lost 0 bases and 11 bases respectively, with 19 bases between them. This CDR3 spans 15 amino acids. Germline V gene data show CDR1 as MNHNY and CDR2 as SVGAGI (reference sequence).

The rearrangement uses TRBV15 and TRBJ1-1, with a possible D match to TRBD1 (5 bases). The germline V gene has CDR1 LNHNV and CDR2 YYDKDF (reference sequence). The ends were cut back, 5 bases at V and 2 bases at J, with 9 bases in the middle. CDR3 size: 13 residues. This CDR3 is CATSGHLNTEAFF. Here the CDR3 DNA reads TGTGCCACCAGCGGACACCTTAACACTGAAGCTTTCTTT.

The chain recombines TRBV5-1 with TRBJ2-7; D might be TRBD1 (5 bases). This CDR3 contains 13 residues. V was cut by 0 bases and J by 2 bases, with 6 bases left in between. The V gene's germline CDR1 is SGHRS and CDR2 YFSETQ. For the CDR3, the DNA is TGCGCCAGCAGCTTGGGCAGGGCCTACGAGCAGTACTTC. Amino acid sequence: CASSLGRAYEQYF.